This entry lists 20 T cell receptor beta chains sequenced from one sample in a study of cytomegalovirus exposure and HLA in healthy donors. A multiplex PCR was run with 60 Vbeta primers and 13 Jbeta primers. Measured with immunoSEQ multiplex PCR; TCRdb has only the in-frame clones, and not every one. The data contain 150,000 to 200,000 clones, 65% to 75% of them singletons. Sequencing was carried out using PBMCs. These receptors originate from a girl aged 10 to 17 in good health and CMV-seronegative.

The rearrangement uses TRBV6-5 and TRBJ1-1; D unclear. CDR3 size: 13 residues. Germline assignment: CDR1 MNHEY and CDR2 SVGAGI. The V end was cut by 6 bases, the J end by 0 bases, with 8 bases between. CDR3 DNA sequence: TGTGCCAGCAGGGGGAGGGTGAACACTGAAGCTTTCTTT. Encoded protein: CASRGRVNTEAFF.

The J gene is TRBJ1-5, the V gene TRBV5-5; D gene unclear. The germline V gene has CDR1 SGHKS and CDR2 YYEKEE (reference sequence). The CDR3 sequence is 15 residues long. The V end was cut by 1 base, the J end by 0 bases, with 8 bases between. The CDR3 region is CASSLTAYSNQPQHF. The CDR3 region has the DNA TGTGCCAGCAGCTTGACAGCTTATAGCAATCAGCCCCAGCATTTT.

The sample holds one count of this clone. This rearrangement joins TRBV6-6 to TRBJ2-7; perhaps TRBD1 as D (6 bases). Trimming took off 2 bases at V and 5 bases at J, with 10 bases between the two ends. Germline V gene data show CDR1 as MNHNY and CDR2 as SVGAGI (reference sequence). The length of the CDR3 is 13 residues. CDR3 nucleotides: TGTGCCAGCAGTTACGGACAGATGCACGAGCAGTACTTC. Its protein product is CASSYGQMHEQYF.

This sequence joins TRBV10-3 and TRBJ2-7; 8 nucleotides match TRBD1. The ends lost 9 bases at V and 7 bases at J; junction bases unmatched: 8. The germline gives CDR1 ENHRY, CDR2 SYGVKD. This CDR3 comprises 12 residues. CDR3 loop: CAISGQANEQYF. In DNA, the CDR3 is TGTGCCATTTCGGGACAGGCGAATGAGCAGTACTTC.

The rearrangement uses TRBV7-9 and TRBJ2-4; possible D gene TRBD1, 6 bases. This CDR3 has 15 residues. Trimming took off 4 bases at V and 3 bases at J, with 13 bases between the two ends. CDR1 and CDR2 (germline): SEHNR, FQNEAQ (reference sequence). As DNA, the CDR3 is TGTGCCAGCAGCTCGGCTACAGGGTACAAAAACATTCAGTACTTC. This sequence encodes CASSSATGYKNIQYF.

The rearrangement uses TRBV5-4 and TRBJ1-4; 8 nucleotides match TRBD1. CDR1 is SGHNT, CDR2 YYREEE, per germline (reference sequence). V trimming: 3 bases; J trimming: 5 bases; junction bases outside the gene matches: 6. This CDR3 spans 15 amino acids. The CDR3 reads CASSSQGGGNEKLFF. Written as DNA, the CDR3 is TGTGCCAGCAGCTCACAGGGGGGAGGGAATGAAAAACTGTTTTTT. The full variable domain, completed using reference TRBV5-4 and TRBJ1-4, is ETGVTQSPTHLIKTRGQQVTLRCSSQSGHNTVSWYQQALGQGPQFIFQYYREEENGRGNFPPRFSGLQFPNYSSELNVNALELDDSALYLCASSSQGGGNEKLFFGSGTQLSVL.

The V gene is TRBV7-3, the J gene TRBJ2-2, with TRBD2 matching over 8 bases. Per the germline V gene, CDR1 is SGHTA and CDR2 is FQGTGA. Losses at the gene ends were 1 base for V and 0 bases for J; bases not matched to a gene: 13. The CDR3 loop spans 20 amino acids. The CDR3 reads CASSLRALFGGGPNTGELFF. CDR3 DNA sequence: TGTGCCAGCAGCTTAAGGGCCCTTTTTGGCGGGGGGCCGAACACCGGGGAGCTGTTTTTT.

This sequence joins TRBV28 and TRBJ1-1; 9 bases line up with TRBD1. The CDR3 has 12 residues. V lost 9 bases, J lost 11 bases, and 10 bases stayed unmatched. The germline V gene has CDR1 MDHEN and CDR2 SYDVKM. This CDR3 is CASIPQGANAFF. The CDR3 nucleotides are TGTGCCAGTATCCCACAGGGGGCGAATGCTTTCTTT.

V is TRBV10-3 and J is TRBJ2-7; perhaps TRBD2 as D (5 bases). V was shortened by 10 bases and J by 5 bases, with 12 bases between the two germline ends. Looked up from germline, CDR1 is ENHRY and CDR2 is SYGVKD. The CDR3 is made up of 11 amino acids. CDR3 DNA: TGTGCCAGCCTAGGGAGCGACGAGCAGTACTTC. Amino acids: CASLGSDEQYF.

This clone was observed a few times. This chain joins TRBV27 and TRBJ2-7; TRBD2 is a possible D gene (6 bases). The CDR3 totals 15 residues. With 3 bases removed from V and 4 bases from J, the gap between germline ends came to 16 bases. Germline CDR1 reads MNHEY; CDR2 reads SMNVEV (reference sequence). As DNA, the CDR3 is TGTGCCAGCAGTTTTGATCGGGCAGGACTATACGAGCAGTACTTC. It specifies CASSFDRAGLYEQYF.

The chain carries TRBV10-1 and TRBJ1-1, with TRBD1 matching 7 bases. V shed 0 bases, J shed 11 bases, and the junction held 6 bases outside the gene matches. This CDR3 region has 13 residues. Germline loops: CDR1 WNHNN, CDR2 SYGVQD (reference sequence). The chain's CDR3 is CASSESGGWGAFF. CDR3 in DNA: TGCGCCAGCAGTGAGTCAGGGGGCTGGGGGGCTTTCTTT.

The chain couples TRBV5-4 to TRBJ1-1, with TRBD1 matching 12 bases. Trimming took 3 bases from V and 1 from J; bases not matched to a gene: 1. The length of the CDR3 is 15 residues. CDR1 SGHNT and CDR2 YYREEE come from the germline V gene (reference sequence). CDR3 coding DNA: TGTGCCAGCAGCTGGGGACAGGGGGCGAACACTGAAGCTTTCTTT. Translated: CASSWGQGANTEAFF.

The chain recombines TRBV15 with TRBJ1-6, with D unresolved. Germline V lookup: CDR1 LNHNV, CDR2 YYDKDF (reference sequence). The CDR3 has 14 residues. Deletions cut 0 bases from V and 10 bases from J, with 10 bases between. The CDR3 coding sequence is TGTGCCACCAGCAGAGATTCAGCGGGATCACCCCTCCACTTT. Protein: CATSRDSAGSPLHF.

The rearrangement links TRBV2 to TRBJ1-4; 9 bases line up with TRBD1. With V trimmed by 6 bases and J by 5 bases, 1 base remained unmatched. CDR1 is SNHLY and CDR2 is FYNNEI in the germline V gene. This CDR3 spans 13 amino acids. This chain's CDR3 is CASRDRGNEKLFF. The CDR3 nucleotides are TGTGCCAGCAGGGACAGGGGAAATGAAAAACTGTTTTTT.

V and J are TRBV6-1 and TRBJ1-5; D is perhaps TRBD1 (5 bases). CDR1 and CDR2 from the germline V gene are MNHNS and SASEGT. The CDR3 contains 15 residues. Between the trimmed V and J ends, which lost 6 bases and 4 bases, there was a span of 16 bases. CDR3 region: CASRFLTTDNQPQHF. The DNA of the CDR3 is TGTGCCAGCAGGTTCCTTACGACAGATAATCAGCCCCAGCATTTT.

This clone was seen more than once but under ten times. This chain connects TRBV2 to TRBJ1-5; possibly TRBD1 for D (6 bases). Germline lookup yields CDR1 SNHLY and CDR2 FYNNEI. CDR3 length: 14 residues. The germline V and J ends were trimmed by 7 bases and 2 bases, with 12 bases remaining between them. The chain's CDR3 is CASKEGGGNQPQHF. The CDR3 nucleotides are TGTGCCAGCAAGGAAGGGGGGGGCAATCAGCCCCAGCATTTT.

This clone appeared a few times. The chain joins TRBV11-2 to TRBJ2-7; D may be TRBD2 (6 bases). The CDR3 loop spans 14 amino acids. The V and J ends lost 6 bases and 1 base respectively, with 13 bases between them. Germline assignment: CDR1 SGHAT and CDR2 FQNNGV. The CDR3 DNA sequence: TGTGCCAGCAGATCCCTTAGCGGTTCCTACGAGCAGTACTTC. Translating gives CASRSLSGSYEQYF. The full variable domain, with the rest looked up from reference TRBV11-2 and TRBJ2-7, is EAGVAQSPRYKIIEKRQSVAFWCNPISGHATLYWYQQILGQGPKLLIQFQNNGVVDDSQLPKDRFSAERLKGVDSTLKIQPAKLEDSAVYLCASRSLSGSYEQYFGPGTRLTVT.

This clone was found once. This rearrangement joins TRBV19 to TRBJ1-2, with 8 bases matching TRBD1. Per the germline V gene, CDR1 is LNHDA and CDR2 is SQIVND (reference sequence). J was trimmed by 8 bases and V by 1 base; bases with no gene match: 9. The CDR3 is 15 amino acids. CDR3 sequence (DNA): TGTGCCAGTAGTATAGGCTACAGGGGGGCGAAAGGCTACACCTTC. Translated, it gives CASSIGYRGAKGYTF.

This chain links TRBV9 with TRBJ2-3; 9 bases are a match to TRBD1. This CDR3 is 16 amino acids long. Germline values: CDR1 SGDLS, CDR2 YYNGEE. J gave up 0 bases and V 4 bases, and 6 bases lay outside the gene matches. The DNA for the CDR3 is TGTGCCAGCAGCATCGGGACAGGGAGCAGCACAGATACGCAGTATTTT. It encodes CASSIGTGSSTDTQYF.

V gene TRBV7-9 combines with J gene TRBJ1-1, with D hard to call. CDR3 length: 12 amino acids. The germline V and J ends were trimmed by 5 bases and 3 bases, with 7 bases remaining between them. Germline CDR1 and CDR2: SEHNR and FQNEAQ (reference sequence). CDR3 region: CASSRRDTEAFF. CDR3 nucleotides: TGTGCCAGCAGCCGTCGGGACACTGAAGCTTTCTTT.